These 30 T cell receptor beta chains were all obtained from the same sample, sequenced in a study of blood T cell repertoires in COVID-19. Libraries were prepared by immunoSEQ multiplex PCR; TCRdb keeps only in-frame clonotypes and omits some of them. Here the sample spans 25,000 or so clones, about nine tenths being singletons. Sequenced material: peripheral blood. These receptors came from a human donor in a cohort sampled during active COVID-19.

The chain carries TRBV11-2 and TRBJ2-4; 8 positions agree with TRBD2. V was clipped by 0 bases and J by 0 bases; unmatched bases: 7. CDR1 and CDR2 from the germline V gene are SGHAT and FQNNGV. There are 18 residues in the CDR3. CDR3 bases: TGTGCCAGCAGCTTAGATGGGACTAGAAGTTTAGCCAAAAACATTCAGTACTTC. Protein: CASSLDGTRSLAKNIQYF. The full variable domain, its missing parts supplied by reference TRBV11-2 and TRBJ2-4, is EAGVAQSPRYKIIEKRQSVAFWCNPISGHATLYWYQQILGQGPKLLIQFQNNGVVDDSQLPKDRFSAERLKGVDSTLKIQPAKLEDSAVYLCASSLDGTRSLAKNIQYFGAGTRLSVL.

The rearrangement joins TRBV5-4 to TRBJ2-1; 8 nucleotides align to TRBD2. CDR3 size: 14 residues. Germline loops: CDR1 SGHNT, CDR2 YYREEE (reference sequence). The V gene end was trimmed by 2 bases and the J gene end by 5 bases; junction bases not matched to a gene: 3. The CDR3 DNA reads TGTGCCAGCAGCTTTGTAGCGGGGCACAATGAGCAGTTCTTC. Protein sequence: CASSFVAGHNEQFF.

The chain combines TRBV10-3 with TRBJ1-1, with no clear D. V was pared by 7 bases and J by 0 bases, with 12 bases between. Germline V gives CDR1 ENHRY, CDR2 SYGVKD. The CDR3 loop spans 14 amino acids. The CDR3 sequence: CAITRESMNTEAFF. CDR3 DNA: TGTGCCATCACCCGGGAGTCCATGAACACTGAAGCTTTCTTT.

This chain connects TRBV18 to TRBJ2-7, with 8 bases matching TRBD1. V lost 4 bases to trimming and J lost 4 bases; unmatched junction nucleotides: 12. CDR1 KGHSH and CDR2 LQKENI come from the germline V gene. CDR3 length: 16 residues. The CDR3 DNA reads TGTGCCAGCTCACTATCCGGACAGGGATTTTCTTACGAGCAGTACTTC. Amino acids: CASSLSGQGFSYEQYF.

This chain uses TRBV28 with TRBJ1-6, with 7 bases identical to TRBD1. CDR1 is MDHEN and CDR2 is SYDVKM in the germline V gene. The V segment lost 3 bases and the J segment 7 bases; nucleotides outside the gene matches: 9. This CDR3 region has 16 residues. The CDR3 DNA reads as TGTGCCAGCAGTTTTCCAACCGGGACAGCCAATTCACCCCTCCACTTT. The encoded protein is CASSFPTGTANSPLHF.

This sequence joins TRBV7-2 and TRBJ2-3, with 7 bases lining up with TRBD2. The V gene's germline CDR1 is SGHTA and CDR2 FQGNSA. The CDR3 runs 15 residues. Trimming took 1 base from V and 4 from J; bases not matched to a gene: 5. In DNA form, the CDR3 reads TGTGCCAGCAGCTTAGGACTAGCCGGCCCAGATACGCAGTATTTT. It codes for CASSLGLAGPDTQYF.

This rearrangement joins TRBV6-5 to TRBJ1-5; 8 bases line up with TRBD1. After removal of 3 bases from V and 6 bases from J, the junction contained 7 bases not matched to a gene. The CDR3 length is 15 residues. Germline CDR1 MNHEY, CDR2 SVGAGI. CDR3 DNA sequence: TGTGCCAGCAGTTATCAGGGGGCGGAGGGTCAGCCCCAGCATTTT. Translating it yields CASSYQGAEGQPQHF.

The chain carries TRBV12-5 and TRBJ2-1, with TRBD2 matching 9 bases. V was pared by 6 bases and J by 2 bases, with 14 bases of the junction left unmatched. The CDR3 spans 18 residues. Germline V gene lookup returns CDR1 LGHNT and CDR2 FRNRAP. This CDR3 reads CASGFGREGRIAYNEQFF. DNA of the CDR3: TGTGCTAGTGGCTTTGGGCGGGAGGGCCGCATTGCCTACAATGAGCAGTTCTTC.

CDR3: CASSELRGGAEAFF. The CDR3 coding sequence is TGTGCCAGCAGTGAATTGAGAGGGGGGGCTGAAGCTTTCTTT. The chain has TRBV2 and TRBJ1-1, with D perhaps TRBD1 (6 bases). The CDR3 runs 14 residues. V shed 2 bases and J shed 6 bases, with 13 bases lying between them. CDR1 SNHLY and CDR2 FYNNEI come from the germline V gene.

J is TRBJ2-1 and V is TRBV28, with 10 bases aligning to TRBD2. The CDR3 runs 16 residues. Germline CDR1 and CDR2: MDHEN and SYDVKM. V gave up 1 base and J gave up 2 bases; unmatched junction bases: 2. CDR3 in amino acids: CASSLSAGGAYNEQFF. CDR3 coding DNA: TGTGCCAGCAGTTTATCAGCGGGAGGGGCCTACAATGAGCAGTTCTTC.

V gene TRBV5-1 combines with J gene TRBJ2-3; 13 bases line up with TRBD2. Germline CDR1 is SGHRS and CDR2 is YFSETQ. The length of the CDR3 is 16 residues. V was clipped by 3 bases and J by 2 bases; unmatched bases: 3. The CDR3 sequence is CASSWTSGGPTDTQYF. The CDR3 bases are TGCGCCAGCAGCTGGACTAGCGGGGGCCCCACAGATACGCAGTATTTT.

This clone was seen only once. J is TRBJ2-3 and V is TRBV2; TRBD2 matches 14 bases. This CDR3 contains 17 residues. After removal of 6 bases from V and 2 bases from J, the junction contained 7 bases not matched to a gene. Germline CDR1 reads SNHLY; CDR2 reads FYNNEI. The CDR3 sequence: CASRTSGGALLTDTQYF. CDR3 DNA: TGTGCCAGCAGGACTAGCGGGGGGGCCCTTCTCACAGATACGCAGTATTTT.

This chain uses TRBV19 with TRBJ2-3; 9 positions agree with TRBD1. The CDR3 is 16 amino acids. CDR1 is LNHDA and CDR2 is SQIVND in the germline V gene (reference sequence). J was trimmed by 4 bases and V by 4 bases; bases with no gene match: 9. The CDR3 DNA sequence: TGTGCCAGTAGTAACCTTCCGGGACAGGGCGCAGATACGCAGTATTTT. This translates into CASSNLPGQGADTQYF.

The rearrangement joins TRBV7-2 to TRBJ2-3, with 10 bases that match TRBD1. V dropped 10 bases and J dropped 3; count of bases not matched to a gene: 10. The length of the CDR3 is 15 residues. The germline V gene has CDR1 SGHTA and CDR2 FQGNSA. As DNA, the CDR3 is TGTGCCATCAATTCAGGGACAGGGGTAACAGATACGCAGTATTTT. This gives the protein CAINSGTGVTDTQYF.

The chain joins TRBV5-4 to TRBJ1-2, with unresolved D. Looked up from germline, CDR1 is SGHNT and CDR2 is YYREEE (reference sequence). The CDR3 is 12 amino acids. Trimming cost V 1 base and J 3 bases, with 4 bases left between them. The CDR3 sequence is CASSLPYYGYTF. The CDR3 region has the DNA TGTGCCAGCAGCTTGCCCTACTATGGCTACACCTTC.

The CDR3 loop is CASSDLGLNEQFF. CDR3 DNA sequence: TGTGCCAGCAGTGACTTGGGACTTAATGAGCAGTTCTTC. The chain recombines TRBV25-1 with TRBJ2-1; tentatively, D is TRBD2 (6 bases). The CDR3 extends over 13 amino acids. Germline V gene data show CDR1 as MGHDK and CDR2 as SYGVNS. V shed 3 bases and J shed 7 bases, with 10 bases lying between them.

The V and J genes are TRBV29-1 and TRBJ2-1; D possibly corresponds to TRBD1 (6 bases). This CDR3 region has 15 residues. Germline loops: CDR1 SQVTM, CDR2 ANQGSEA. V lost 0 bases, J lost 9 bases, and 18 bases lay in between. CDR3 region: CSVEDRDGTMGEQFF. The CDR3 nucleotides are TGCAGCGTTGAAGATCGGGATGGGACAATGGGTGAGCAGTTCTTC.

The chain is built from TRBV27 and TRBJ2-7, with 9 bases matching TRBD2. The CDR3 sequence is 15 residues long. From germline, CDR1 is MNHEY and CDR2 SMNVEV (reference sequence). The V segment lost 6 bases and the J segment 3 bases; nucleotides outside the gene matches: 9. The CDR3, as DNA: TGTGCCAGCAGCTTCAGGACTAGCGAGATCTACGAGCAGTACTTC. It encodes CASSFRTSEIYEQYF.

This chain joins TRBV5-1 and TRBJ1-1, with 9 bases that match TRBD1. The V gene's germline CDR1 is SGHRS and CDR2 YFSETQ. The CDR3 has 14 residues. V lost 4 bases and J lost 4; bases outside the gene matches: 5. CDR3 DNA: TGCGCCAGCAGCAGAAAGACAGGGGGCACTGAAGCTTTCTTT. Translated, it gives CASSRKTGGTEAFF.

The rearrangement uses TRBV4-3 and TRBJ2-1; TRBD2 aligns across 14 bases. The CDR3 has 16 residues. Germline V gene lookup returns CDR1 LGHNA and CDR2 YSLEER. Unmatched junction bases numbered 7, after V lost 2 bases and J lost 10 bases. CDR3 region: CASSQLGLAGGGEQFF. CDR3 in DNA: TGCGCCAGCAGCCAACTCGGACTAGCGGGAGGCGGGGAGCAGTTCTTC.

The gene calls are TRBV11-2 and TRBJ2-7; 7 nucleotides line up with TRBD2. V lost 3 bases to trimming and J lost 6 bases; unmatched junction nucleotides: 5. Germline V gene data show CDR1 as SGHAT and CDR2 as FQNNGV. The CDR3 runs to 13 residues. Here the CDR3 reads CASSLGGEGEQYF. The CDR3, as DNA: TGTGCCAGCAGCTTGGGAGGGGAAGGCGAGCAGTACTTC.

CDR3 in DNA: TGCGCCAGCAGCTTGCAAGAGGAACAGGGGGAGACTTTCTTT. This gives the protein CASSLQEEQGETFF. J is TRBJ1-1 and V is TRBV5-1, with 8 nucleotides matching TRBD1. Germline CDR1 SGHRS, CDR2 YFSETQ. The CDR3 sequence is 14 residues long. The V segment lost 1 base and the J segment 12 bases; nucleotides outside the gene matches: 11.

The chain employs TRBV3-1 (or the pseudogene TRBV3-2) and TRBJ2-5; TRBD1 agrees at 7 bases. Per the germline V gene, CDR1 is LGHDT and CDR2 is YNNKEL (reference sequence). The length of the CDR3 is 12 residues. V lost 8 bases and J lost 6; bases outside the gene matches: 6. For the CDR3, the DNA is TGTGCCAGCGTTAGCAGGGGGAAGACCCAGTACTTC. Amino acid sequence: CASVSRGKTQYF.

This chain joins TRBV7-6 and TRBJ2-7; TRBD2 agrees at 7 bases. V was clipped by 4 bases and J by 5 bases; unmatched bases: 2. CDR3 length: 12 residues. The germline V gene has CDR1 SGHVS and CDR2 FNYEAQ. The chain's CDR3 is CASSSGGDEQYF. In DNA form, the CDR3 reads TGTGCCAGCAGCTCGGGGGGTGACGAGCAGTACTTC.

This clone is a singleton in its sample. The V and J genes are TRBV5-4 and TRBJ1-3, with 9 bases matching TRBD1. CDR3 length: 15 amino acids. The V gene's germline CDR1 is SGHNT and CDR2 YYREEE (reference sequence). Trimming at V came to 2 bases and at J to 7 bases, leaving 7 bases not matched to a gene. The CDR3 loop is CASSFRDRDRNTIYF. In DNA, the CDR3 is TGTGCCAGCAGCTTCCGGGACAGGGACCGTAACACCATATATTTT.

The chain combines TRBV11-3 with TRBJ2-2, with D perhaps TRBD1 (5 bases). The CDR3 is made up of 14 amino acids. Germline CDR1 and CDR2: SGHNT and YENEEA. V shed 5 bases and J shed 1 base, with 8 bases lying between them. This CDR3 is CASSPRGNTGELFF. As DNA, the CDR3 is TGTGCCAGCAGCCCTAGGGGGAACACCGGGGAGCTGTTTTTT.

The chain links TRBV10-3 to TRBJ2-1; TRBD2 agrees at 10 bases. V was clipped by 3 bases and J by 2 bases; unmatched bases: 7. The germline CDR1 and CDR2 sequences are ENHRY and SYGVKD. The CDR3 contains 17 residues. For the CDR3, the DNA is TGTGCCATCAGTGATTCTAGCGGGAGTTCCCCCTACAATGAGCAGTTCTTC. Its translation: CAISDSSGSSPYNEQFF.

The J gene is TRBJ2-1, the V gene TRBV9; D is undetermined. Between the trimmed V and J ends, which lost 2 bases and 0 bases, there was a span of 12 bases. Germline-derived CDR1 and CDR2 are SGDLS and YYNGEE. The CDR3 is 16 amino acids. CDR3 in DNA: TGTGCCAGCAGCGTGTCTTCCGATAGCTCCTACAATGAGCAGTTCTTC. It yields the protein CASSVSSDSSYNEQFF.

This chain links TRBV6-2 or TRBV6-3 with TRBJ2-7, with TRBD1 as a possible D gene (6 bases). From germline, CDR1 is MNHEY and CDR2 SVGEGT. There are 14 residues in the CDR3. V was clipped by 5 bases and J by 3 bases, with 14 bases between them. CDR3 DNA: TGTGCCAGCAGTCGTGATGGACAGATCTACGAGCAGTACTTC. This sequence encodes CASSRDGQIYEQYF.

The sample holds a few counts of this clone. The chain combines TRBV6-4 with TRBJ2-2, with D tentatively TRBD1 (6 bases). Deletions cut 6 bases from V and 8 bases from J, with 25 bases between. The length of the CDR3 is 17 residues. Germline V gene sequence: CDR1 MRHNA, CDR2 SNTAGT. CDR3 bases: TGTGCCAGCAGCCCTCCGACAGGTTCTACGCTGGTGGGGGAGCTGTTTTTT. This codes for CASSPPTGSTLVGELFF.